What follows are 29 T cell receptor beta chains derived from one specimen sequenced in a study of T-cell memory formation after mild COVID-19. MiXCR, applied by TCRdb to the 5' RACE reads, yields one record per CDR3 protein. This sample has 190,000 or so distinct CDR3 sequences, with roughly 23% found just once. The material sequenced was PBMCs or a T cell subset sorted from them (not recorded which). These receptors were obtained from an adult woman who had mild COVID-19 (a few samples of this study predate the infection). Cell type and time point are not known.

The chain recombines TRBV4-3 with TRBJ2-1; perhaps TRBD2 as D (5 bases). The V gene's germline CDR1 is LGHNA and CDR2 YSLEER. With 0 bases removed from V and 5 bases from J, the gap between germline ends came to 14 bases. This CDR3 is 16 amino acids long. CDR3 sequence reads: CASSQEDSWRDNEQFF. The CDR3 bases are TGCGCCAGCAGCCAAGAAGACTCCTGGCGGGACAATGAGCAGTTCTTC.

This chain links TRBV24-1 with TRBJ2-1; TRBD2 aligns across 7 bases. The CDR3 sequence is 12 residues long. Germline V gene sequence: CDR1 KGHDR, CDR2 SFDVKD. J was trimmed by 14 bases and V by 4 bases; bases with no gene match: 7. The CDR3 is CATSEGMAGEFF. The CDR3 DNA sequence: TGTGCCACCAGTGAGGGGATGGCGGGAGAGTTCTTC.

V and J are TRBV12-5 and TRBJ2-5; D ambiguous. Germline CDR1 reads LGHNT; CDR2 reads FRNRAP. Trimming cost V 3 bases and J 4 bases, with 15 bases left between them. The CDR3 has 15 residues. The DNA of the CDR3 is TGTGCTAGTGGTTTTCCCGTGGGTCCGACAGAGACCCAGTACTTC. Residues: CASGFPVGPTETQYF. The variable domain in full, with the rest retrieved from reference TRBV12-5 and TRBJ2-5, is DARVTQTPRHKVTEMGQEVTMRCQPILGHNTVFWYRQTMMQGLELLAYFRNRAPLDDSGMPKDRFSAEMPDATLATLKIQPSEPRDSAVYFCASGFPVGPTETQYFGPGTRLLVL.

The chain employs TRBV12-3 or TRBV12-4 and TRBJ1-1; D call uncertain. The V gene lost 8 bases and the J gene lost 5 bases, with 12 bases spanning the gap. The CDR3 contains 12 residues. The CDR3 spells CASGKGSTEAFF. The CDR3 DNA is TGTGCCAGCGGAAAAGGGTCTACTGAAGCTTTCTTT.

In DNA form, the CDR3 reads TGTGCCAGCAGTTTCGGGGAAGGGGGAGTCTATGGCTACACCTTC. Translated: CASSFGEGGVYGYTF. The chain combines TRBV7-9 with TRBJ1-2, with D possibly matching TRBD1 (6 bases). Germline-derived CDR1 and CDR2 are SEHNR and FQNEAQ (reference sequence). V shed 6 bases and J shed 4 bases, with 18 bases lying between them. The CDR3 loop spans 15 amino acids.

This clonotype came up a few times. The V call is TRBV12-3 or TRBV12-4, the J call TRBJ1-1; weak D call: TRBD1 (5 bases). V was cut by 3 bases and J by 4 bases, with 12 bases left in between. This CDR3 comprises 14 residues. CDR3 DNA: TGTGCCAGCAGTTTTGCAGGGATGGGCACTGAAGCTTTCTTT. Protein sequence: CASSFAGMGTEAFF.

The rearrangement uses TRBV6-6 and TRBJ2-1; D remains unclear. The germline gives CDR1 MNHNY, CDR2 SVGAGI (reference sequence). The CDR3 has 13 amino acids. With 6 bases removed from V and 1 base from J, the gap between germline ends came to 7 bases. CDR3 sequence: CASRYESYNEQFF. The CDR3 nucleotides are TGTGCCAGCAGGTACGAGTCCTACAATGAGCAGTTCTTC.

The CDR3 sequence is CASSFWGGNQETQYF. CDR3 in DNA: TGTGCCAGCAGCTTTTGGGGAGGGAACCAAGAGACCCAGTACTTC. The chain recombines TRBV7-2 with TRBJ2-5; TRBD2 matches 7 bases. The CDR3 extends over 15 amino acids. Per germline, CDR1 SGHTA and CDR2 FQGNSA. The J segment lost 0 bases and the V segment lost 3 bases, leaving 4 bases of the junction unmatched.

The J gene is TRBJ2-1, the V gene TRBV5-1; D gene uncertain. The CDR3 is 13 residues long. The V end lost 3 bases, the J end lost 8 bases, and 12 bases lay between the germline ends. Germline V gives CDR1 SGHRS, CDR2 YFSETQ. CDR3 loop: CASSSLPEDEQFF. The CDR3 DNA is TGCGCCAGCAGCTCCCTACCAGAGGATGAGCAGTTCTTC.

There are many counts of this clonotype. The chain employs TRBV4-1 and TRBJ1-1; a possible D gene is TRBD1 (5 bases). This CDR3 has 16 amino acids. V shed 4 bases and J shed 1 base, with 16 bases lying between them. Germline lookup yields CDR1 MGHRA and CDR2 YSYEKL. This chain's CDR3 is CASSLTIGGRNTEAFF. CDR3 coding DNA: TGCGCCAGCAGCCTCACAATTGGGGGGAGGAACACTGAAGCTTTCTTT.

The chain is built from TRBV29-1 and TRBJ2-2; 10 bases agree with TRBD1. Germline V CDR1 and CDR2: SQVTM, ANQGSEA. This CDR3 comprises 14 residues. V lost 6 bases and J lost 6; bases outside the gene matches: 7. The CDR3 here is CSVTGTGEAGELFF. CDR3 nucleotides: TGCAGCGTCACAGGGACAGGGGAGGCCGGGGAGCTGTTTTTT.

The chain links TRBV19 to TRBJ2-7; 8 bases agree with TRBD1. Germline trimming cut 1 base from V and 2 bases from J; bases unmatched to any gene: 7. Germline V gene sequence: CDR1 LNHDA, CDR2 SQIVND (reference sequence). The CDR3 covers 16 residues. The CDR3 coding sequence is TGTGCCAGTAGTATAGTATCGACAGGGGCTACCTACGAGCAGTACTTC. The encoded protein is CASSIVSTGATYEQYF. Using reference TRBV19 and TRBJ2-7 for the parts outside the CDR3, the full variable domain is DGGITQSPKYLFRKEGQNVTLSCEQNLNHDAMYWYRQDPGQGLRLIYYSQIVNDFQKGDIAEGYSVSREKKESFPLTVTSAQKNPTAFYLCASSIVSTGATYEQYFGPGTRLTVT.

In this sample, this clonotype turned up a few times. This chain's CDR3 is CASSPRWATHEQFF. CDR3 DNA: TGTGCCAGCAGCCCTCGGTGGGCAACCCATGAGCAGTTCTTC. The chain has TRBV9 and TRBJ2-1; D remains unclear. V was cut by 4 bases and J by 8 bases, with 16 bases left in between. This CDR3 has 14 residues. Germline CDR1 is SGDLS and CDR2 is YYNGEE.

This clonotype appeared a few times. This sequence may be a read error, since a much larger clone differs from it by one base. The chain has TRBV9 and TRBJ2-1; D gene ambiguous. The CDR3 loop spans 13 amino acids. The germline gives CDR1 SGDLS, CDR2 YYNGEE. The CDR3 protein is CASSVGHYTEQFF. In DNA, the CDR3 is TGTGCCAGCAGCGTGGGTCACTACACTGAGCAGTTCTTC.

The V call is TRBV7-8, the J call TRBJ2-3, with D possibly matching TRBD2 (5 bases). The CDR3 covers 17 residues. V was cut by 3 bases and J by 0 bases, with 16 bases left in between. CDR1 SGHVS and CDR2 FQNEAQ come from the germline V gene. Here the CDR3 DNA reads TGTGCCAGCAGCTTTTCCTGGACTGTAACTAGCACAGATACGCAGTATTTT. This translates into CASSFSWTVTSTDTQYF.

The V and J genes are TRBV6-5 and TRBJ2-1; TRBD2 matches 16 bases. From germline, CDR1 is MNHEY and CDR2 SVGAGI. With 5 bases clipped from V and 9 bases from J, the junction kept 13 bases outside the gene matches. The CDR3 is 18 amino acids. This CDR3 is CASSPQGLAGGPSAEQFF. For the CDR3, the DNA is TGTGCCAGCAGTCCGCAGGGACTAGCGGGGGGGCCGTCCGCTGAGCAGTTCTTC.

The gene calls are TRBV15 and TRBJ1-2, with TRBD1 matching 9 bases. The germline gives CDR1 LNHNV, CDR2 YYDKDF (reference sequence). V shed 5 bases, J shed 9 bases, and the junction held 16 bases outside the gene matches. CDR3 size: 16 residues. The CDR3 protein is CATSATSAGTGIRYTF. The CDR3 coding sequence is TGTGCCACCAGCGCCACGTCCGCCGGGACAGGGATCCGCTACACCTTC.

This clonotype appeared a few times. The junction differs from germline at one of its ends, possibly a read error. The chain links TRBV12-3 or TRBV12-4 to TRBJ2-7; possibly TRBD2 for D (6 bases). This CDR3 has 12 residues. The CDR3 DNA follows: TGTGCCAGCTGTTTAGGGACTTACGAGCAGTACTTC. This encodes CASCLGTYEQYF.

The gene calls are TRBV7-3 and TRBJ1-1, with unresolved D. V shed 6 bases and J shed 0 bases, with 17 bases lying between them. The germline gives CDR1 SGHTA, CDR2 FQGTGA. This CDR3 comprises 16 residues. In DNA, the CDR3 is TGTGCCAGCAGATTGGACGGATTTGCCCTGAACACTGAAGCTTTCTTT. It encodes CASRLDGFALNTEAFF.

CDR3 region: CSAVMNSALNTEAFF. The CDR3 DNA is TGCAGTGCGGTAATGAACAGTGCCCTGAACACTGAAGCTTTCTTT. The chain links TRBV20-1 to TRBJ1-1; no reliable D call. CDR3 size: 15 residues. Between the trimmed V and J ends, which lost 6 bases and 0 bases, there was a span of 17 bases. Germline V gives CDR1 DFQATT, CDR2 SNEGSKA (reference sequence).

V gene TRBV7-9 combines with J gene TRBJ2-3; no clear D gene. V gave up 1 base and J gave up 7 bases, with 9 bases separating them. Germline loops: CDR1 SEHNR, CDR2 FQNEAQ (reference sequence). The CDR3 has 13 residues. CDR3 sequence (DNA): TGTGCCAGCAGCTTAGAACCGGCACATACGCAGTATTTT. Its translation: CASSLEPAHTQYF.

The chain links TRBV19 to TRBJ1-1; D is undetermined. Germline CDR1 LNHDA, CDR2 SQIVND (reference sequence). The CDR3 loop spans 13 amino acids. Trimming took off 3 bases at V and 0 bases at J, with 5 bases between the two ends. CDR3 sequence: CASSMLVNTEAFF. The CDR3 DNA is TGTGCCAGTAGTATGCTAGTGAACACTGAAGCTTTCTTT.

The table lists this clonotype with a few counts. CDR3 protein: CASSKGLAVYEQYF. CDR3 nucleotides: TGTGCCAGCAGCAAGGGACTAGCGGTTTACGAGCAGTACTTC. V is TRBV27 and J is TRBJ2-7, with 11 bases matching TRBD2. CDR3 length: 14 amino acids. Germline trimming cut 6 bases from V and 4 bases from J; bases unmatched to any gene: 5. Germline assignment: CDR1 MNHEY and CDR2 SMNVEV (reference sequence).

The gene calls are TRBV12-3 or TRBV12-4 and TRBJ1-1, with D uncertain. Trimming removed 6 bases from V and 0 bases from J, with 11 bases in between. This CDR3 has 14 amino acids. DNA for the CDR3: TGTGCCAGCAGCCCGGACGCTTTGAACACTGAAGCTTTCTTT. Its translation: CASSPDALNTEAFF.

This clonotype was observed a handful of times. The genes are TRBV20-1 and TRBJ2-3; D is possibly TRBD2 (5 bases). V gave up 5 bases and J gave up 5 bases, with 14 bases separating them. Germline loops: CDR1 DFQATT, CDR2 SNEGSKA (reference sequence). The CDR3 has 13 residues. As DNA, the CDR3 is TGCAGTGCTTTTAGGACTGCAGGAGATACGCAGTATTTT. This encodes CSAFRTAGDTQYF.

In this sample, this clonotype turned up once. This chain links TRBV7-9 with TRBJ2-7, with TRBD2 as a possible D gene (6 bases). The germline V gene encodes CDR1 SEHNR and CDR2 FQNEAQ (reference sequence). The CDR3 length is 16 residues. Trimming took off 1 base at V and 0 bases at J, with 13 bases between the two ends. The CDR3 nucleotides are TGTGCCAGCAGCTTAGTTGCGGGGAGCCTCTCCTACGAGCAGTACTTC. It encodes CASSLVAGSLSYEQYF.

The table lists this clonotype with a few counts. The V and J genes are TRBV5-6 and TRBJ2-5; 7 bases map to TRBD1. This CDR3 has 14 amino acids. Germline loops: CDR1 SGHDT, CDR2 YYEEEE. J lost 5 bases, V lost 0 bases, and 4 bases had no gene match. The CDR3: CASSLGRGYETQYF. DNA for the CDR3: TGTGCCAGCAGCTTGGGCAGGGGGTATGAGACCCAGTACTTC.

At least ten counts were recorded for this clonotype. The CDR3 DNA is TGCAGCGTAAGACAGAACACCGGGGAGCTGTTTTTT. This sequence encodes CSVRQNTGELFF. The chain uses TRBV29-1 and TRBJ2-2, with D unclear. The CDR3 runs to 12 residues. From germline, CDR1 is SQVTM and CDR2 ANQGSEA. The V end lost 6 bases, the J end lost 1 base, and 6 bases lay between the germline ends.

V and J are TRBV12-3 or TRBV12-4 and TRBJ1-2, with D perhaps TRBD1 (5 bases). The CDR3 runs to 14 residues. V was cut by 4 bases and J by 0 bases, with 9 bases left in between. In DNA, the CDR3 is TGTGCCAGCAGTTCTCAGGGTACTAACTATGGCTACACCTTC. Residues: CASSSQGTNYGYTF.